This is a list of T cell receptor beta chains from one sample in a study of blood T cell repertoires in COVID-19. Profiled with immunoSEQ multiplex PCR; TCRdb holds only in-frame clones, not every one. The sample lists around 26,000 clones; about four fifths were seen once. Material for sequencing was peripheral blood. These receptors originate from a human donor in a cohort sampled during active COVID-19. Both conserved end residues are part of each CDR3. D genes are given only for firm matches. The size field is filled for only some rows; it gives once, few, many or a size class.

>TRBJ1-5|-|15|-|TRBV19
TGTGCCAGTAGCGGCAGGGGTGCAATCGGGCAGCCCCAGCATTTT
CASSGRGAIGQPQHF
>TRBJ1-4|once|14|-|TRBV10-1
TGCGCCAGCAGTGAGTTTCCCGGAGGGGAAAAACTGTTTTTT
CASSEFPGGEKLFF
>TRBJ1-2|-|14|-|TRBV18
TGTGCCAGCTCACCAGGTAACTATCCGGATGGCTACACCTTC
CASSPGNYPDGYTF
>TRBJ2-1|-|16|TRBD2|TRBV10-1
TGCGCCAGCAGTGAATTCGGGTCTAGCGGGAGTCCTGAGCAGTTCTTC
CASSEFGSSGSPEQFF
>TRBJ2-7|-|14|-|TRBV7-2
TGTGCCAGCAGCTTAGCCACCAGCTCCTACGAGCAGTACTTC
CASSLATSSYEQYF
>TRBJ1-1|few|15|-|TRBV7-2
TGTGCCAGCAGCCCCATGGGGCAGAGTTACACTGAAGCTTTCTTT
CASSPMGQSYTEAFF
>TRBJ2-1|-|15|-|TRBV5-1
TGCGCCAGCAGCTTGACTACCACATCTACGGATGAGCAGTTCTTC
CASSLTTTSTDEQFF
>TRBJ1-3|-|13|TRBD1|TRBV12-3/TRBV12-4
TGTGCCAGCAGTCTGGACAGGGGTGGACTGGTATATTTT
CASSLDRGGLVYF
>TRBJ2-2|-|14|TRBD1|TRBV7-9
TGTGCCAGCAGGGGACAGGATGCTACCGGGGAGCTGTTTTTT
CASRGQDATGELFF
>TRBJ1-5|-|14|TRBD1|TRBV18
TGTGCCAGCTCACCGTCTACAGGGGGAGAGCCCCAGCATTTT
CASSPSTGGEPQHF
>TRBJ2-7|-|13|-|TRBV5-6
TGTGCCAGCCGGCTATCGAGGGTGTACGAGCAGTACTTC
CASRLSRVYEQYF
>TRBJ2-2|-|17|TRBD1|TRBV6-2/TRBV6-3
TGTGCCAGCAGTTACGCTCACAGGGGGACGTTCACCGGGGAGCTGTTTTTT
CASSYAHRGTFTGELFF
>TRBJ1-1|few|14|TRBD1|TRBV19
TGTGCCAGTAGTACCCGGGGACAGCTTAGTGAAGCTTTCTTT
CASSTRGQLSEAFF
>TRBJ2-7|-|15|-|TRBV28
TGTGCCAGCAGGACTCAAGGGGGCGGAGGGTACGCGCAGTACTTC
CASRTQGGGGYAQYF
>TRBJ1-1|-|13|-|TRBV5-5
TGTGCCAGCAGCTCGTTCGGGGGCACTGAAGCTTTCTTT
CASSSFGGTEAFF
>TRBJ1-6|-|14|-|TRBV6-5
TGTGCCAGCAGGACAGGCGGACAAGGTTCACCCCTCCACTTT
CASRTGGQGSPLHF
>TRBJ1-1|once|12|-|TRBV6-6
TGTGCCAGCAGAACACAGAACACTGAAGCTTTCTTT
CASRTQNTEAFF
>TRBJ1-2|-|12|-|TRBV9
TGTGCCAGCGTGGACTCGGGCTATGGCTACACCTTC
CASVDSGYGYTF
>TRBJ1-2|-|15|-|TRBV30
TGTGCCTGGAGTGCGGAACGGGCGGGGGACTATGGCTACACCTTC
CAWSAERAGDYGYTF
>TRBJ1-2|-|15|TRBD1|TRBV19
TGTGCCAGTAGTATATGGGACAGGGATCGAAATGGCTACACCTTC
CASSIWDRDRNGYTF
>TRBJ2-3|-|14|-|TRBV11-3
TGTGCCAGCAGCTTAGTAGCAGGGGCAGATACGCAGTATTTT
CASSLVAGADTQYF
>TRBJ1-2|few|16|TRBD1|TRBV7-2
TGTGCCAGCAGCCCAGGTTTTGACAGGGGCCCCTATGGCTACACCTTC
CASSPGFDRGPYGYTF
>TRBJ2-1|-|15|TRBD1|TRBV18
TGTGCCAGCTCACCTCGCTCACAGGGGAGAGGTGAGCAGTTCTTC
CASSPRSQGRGEQFF
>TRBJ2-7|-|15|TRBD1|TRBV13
TGTGCCAGCAGCTTAGCGGGGACAGGCAACTACGAGCAGTACTTC
CASSLAGTGNYEQYF
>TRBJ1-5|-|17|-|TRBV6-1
TGTGCCAGCAGTGAAGGGCGACAGTCCACTAGCAATCAGCCCCAGCATTTT
CASSEGRQSTSNQPQHF
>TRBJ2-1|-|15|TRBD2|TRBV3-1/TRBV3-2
TGTGCCAGCAGTCAACTAGCGGGAGTAGGCAATGAGCAGTTCTTC
CASSQLAGVGNEQFF
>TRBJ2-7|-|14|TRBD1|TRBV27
TGTGCCAGCAGTACCGGGACAGACGTGTACGAGCAGTACTTC
CASSTGTDVYEQYF
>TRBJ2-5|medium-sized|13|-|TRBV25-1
TGTGCCACCCAAAGACAGAGACAAGAGACCCAGTACTTC
CATQRQRQETQYF
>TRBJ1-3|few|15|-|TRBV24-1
TGTGCCACCAGTGATCCGGGGGGCCCTGGAAACACCATATATTTT
CATSDPGGPGNTIYF
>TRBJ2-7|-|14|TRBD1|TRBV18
TGTGCCAGCTCACCTAGGCAGGGGGCTAGCGAGCAGTACTTC
CASSPRQGASEQYF
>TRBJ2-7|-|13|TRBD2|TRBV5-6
TGTGCCTGGGGCACTAGCGGCTTCTACGAGCAGTACTTC
CAWGTSGFYEQYF
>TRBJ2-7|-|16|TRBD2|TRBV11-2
TGTGCCAGCAGCTTAGAGGTGGCGGGGGGGCCCTACGAGCAGTACTTC
CASSLEVAGGPYEQYF
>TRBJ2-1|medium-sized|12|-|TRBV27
TGTGCCAGCAGTTGGGGAGAGAATGAGCAGTTCTTC
CASSWGENEQFF
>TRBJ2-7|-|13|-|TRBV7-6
TGTGCCAGCAGCTTAGAGCGCTCCTACGAGCAGTACTTC
CASSLERSYEQYF
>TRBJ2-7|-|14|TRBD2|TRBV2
TGTGCCAGCAGTTTAGCGGGAGCTCTGTACGAGCAGTACTTC
CASSLAGALYEQYF
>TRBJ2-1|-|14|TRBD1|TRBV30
TGTGCCTGGGGCATCCGGACAGGTAGGGATGAGCAGTTCTTC
CAWGIRTGRDEQFF
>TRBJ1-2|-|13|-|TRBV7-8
TGTGCCAGCAGCTTAGGACATTCCTATGGCTACACCTTC
CASSLGHSYGYTF
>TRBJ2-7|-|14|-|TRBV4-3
TGCGCCAGCAGCCAAGGGACACACTCATACGAGCAGTACTTC
CASSQGTHSYEQYF
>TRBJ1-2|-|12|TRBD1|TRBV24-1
TGTGCCACCAACGCCGGGACAGATGGCTACACCTTC
CATNAGTDGYTF
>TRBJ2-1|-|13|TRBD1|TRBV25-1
TGTGCCAGCAGGGGGACAGGCGACAATGAGCAGTTCTTC
CASRGTGDNEQFF
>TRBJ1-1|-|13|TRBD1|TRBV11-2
TGTGCCAGCAGCTTAGATCGGGACAGTGAAGCTTTCTTT
CASSLDRDSEAFF
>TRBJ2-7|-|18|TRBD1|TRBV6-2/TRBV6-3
TGTGCCAGCACTTACCCCTCCTCACCCGGGACAGGGTACGACGAGCAGTACTTC
CASTYPSSPGTGYDEQYF
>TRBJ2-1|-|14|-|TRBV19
TGTGCCAGTAGTCAGGAAGAGGGCTTTAATGAGCAGTTCTTC
CASSQEEGFNEQFF
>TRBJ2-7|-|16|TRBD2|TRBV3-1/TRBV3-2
TGTGCCAGCAGCCAAGTCCCTAGCGGGGTCACCTACGAGCAGTACTTC
CASSQVPSGVTYEQYF
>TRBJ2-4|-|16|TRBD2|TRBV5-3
TGTGCCAGATCCCGGACTAGCGGAGGCAACAAAAACATTCAGTACTTC
CARSRTSGGNKNIQYF
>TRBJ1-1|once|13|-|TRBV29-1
TGCAGCGTTGAGCTCCTAAGCGGTACTGAAGCTTTCTTT
CSVELLSGTEAFF
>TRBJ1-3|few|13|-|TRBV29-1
TGCAGCGTTGAAGGGGGCACTGGAAACACCATATATTTT
CSVEGGTGNTIYF
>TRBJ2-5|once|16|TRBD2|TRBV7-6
TGTGCCAGCAGCTGGGGACTAGCGGGGGGGGTAGAGACCCAGTACTTC
CASSWGLAGGVETQYF
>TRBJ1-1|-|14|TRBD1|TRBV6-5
TGTGCCAGCAGTACCGACAGGGGGCCGTCGGAAGCTTTCTTT
CASSTDRGPSEAFF
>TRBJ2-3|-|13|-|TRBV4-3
TGCGCCAGCAGCCCGTCTCCAGCAGATACGCAGTATTTT
CASSPSPADTQYF
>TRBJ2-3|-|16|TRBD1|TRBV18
TGTGCCAGCTCACCGACCGGGACAGGGAGGACAGATACGCAGTATTTT
CASSPTGTGRTDTQYF
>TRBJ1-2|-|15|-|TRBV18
TGTGCCAGCTCACCAGCAGCTGGGCAGGGGTATGGCTACACCTTC
CASSPAAGQGYGYTF
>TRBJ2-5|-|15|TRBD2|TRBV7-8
TGTGCCAGCAGCCCCCGGGGAGGGACTCTCGAGACCCAGTACTTC
CASSPRGGTLETQYF
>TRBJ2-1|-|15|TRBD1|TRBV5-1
TGCGCCAGCAGCTCCCTAAGACAGGGGAGGAATGAGCAGTTCTTC
CASSSLRQGRNEQFF